The 8 T cell receptor beta chains below come from one sample, sequenced in a study of CD8 T cells in ankylosing spondylitis. Study-level results: What seemed typical of ankylosing spondylitis blood was a TCR beta motif built from about eight highly homologous variants.

MiXCR, applied by TCRdb to the 5' RACE reads, yields one record per CDR3 protein. The table includes 650,000 to 800,000 distinct CDR3 sequences, 15% to 20% detected once. No antigen is known for these receptors. Sequencing was done on a sample of blood, either unsorted or a sorted T cell fraction (not recorded which). Source of these receptors: a male donor with ankylosing spondylitis.

This clonotype was found a few times. CDR3: CSVAEGVGAYEQYF. The CDR3 coding sequence is TGCAGCGTCGCTGAGGGGGTTGGGGCCTACGAGCAGTACTTC. This chain uses TRBV29-1 with TRBJ2-7; a weak D match, TRBD1 (6 bases). The germline V gene encodes CDR1 SQVTM and CDR2 ANQGSEA. Trimming cost V 6 bases and J 2 bases, with 17 bases left between them. The CDR3 covers 14 residues.

The chain is built from TRBV12-3 or TRBV12-4 and TRBJ1-2; D call uncertain. The V end was cut by 0 bases, the J end by 1 base, with 6 bases between. The CDR3 consists of 14 residues. CDR3 sequence reads: CASSLAAYNYGYTF. The CDR3 bases are TGTGCCAGCAGTTTAGCCGCGTATAACTATGGCTACACCTTC.

This clonotype was counted ten times or more. V is TRBV20-1 and J is TRBJ2-2; TRBD2 matches 7 bases. Germline CDR1 and CDR2: DFQATT and SNEGSKA (reference sequence). CDR3 length equals 13 residues. With V trimmed by 5 bases and J by 4 bases, 4 bases remained unmatched. The CDR3 here is CSAPPSGTGELFF. CDR3 nucleotides: TGCAGTGCTCCCCCTAGCGGCACCGGGGAGCTGTTTTTT.

There are a few counts of this clonotype. The chain is built from TRBV11-2 and TRBJ2-1, with D possibly matching TRBD1 (6 bases). Looked up from germline, CDR1 is SGHAT and CDR2 is FQNNGV. This CDR3 comprises 13 residues. V shed 0 bases and J shed 12 bases, with 12 bases lying between them. The CDR3 reads CASSLDRSRGQFF. Written as DNA, the CDR3 is TGTGCCAGCAGCTTAGATAGGTCCAGGGGGCAGTTCTTC. Drawing the rest from reference TRBV11-2 and TRBJ2-1, the complete variable domain is EAGVAQSPRYKIIEKRQSVAFWCNPISGHATLYWYQQILGQGPKLLIQFQNNGVVDDSQLPKDRFSAERLKGVDSTLKIQPAKLEDSAVYLCASSLDRSRGQFFGPGTRLTVL.

In its sample, this clonotype was seen a few times. J is TRBJ2-3 and V is TRBV5-4, with 9 bases lining up with TRBD2. Trimming cost V 4 bases and J 2 bases; bases outside gene matches: 8. CDR1 and CDR2 from the germline V gene are SGHNT and YYREEE (reference sequence). CDR3 length: 16 amino acids. The CDR3 spells CASSGDSGGDTDTQYF. CDR3 DNA sequence: TGTGCCAGCAGCGGGGATAGCGGGGGCGACACAGATACGCAGTATTTT. Looking up the rest from reference TRBV5-4 and TRBJ2-3 gives the full variable domain: ETGVTQSPTHLIKTRGQQVTLRCSSQSGHNTVSWYQQALGQGPQFIFQYYREEENGRGNFPPRFSGLQFPNYSSELNVNALELDDSALYLCASSGDSGGDTDTQYFGPGTRLTVL.

This chain connects TRBV14 to TRBJ2-4; no clear D. Trimming left V 3 bases short and J 8 bases short, with 20 bases between. In germline, CDR1 is SGHDN, CDR2 FVKESK. This CDR3 region has 16 residues. The CDR3: CASSQITSGGKYIQYF. The CDR3 DNA sequence: TGTGCCAGCAGCCAGATTACATCGGGCGGTAAATACATTCAGTACTTC. Using reference TRBV14 and TRBJ2-4 for the parts outside the CDR3, the full variable domain is EAGVTQFPSHSVIEKGQTVTLRCDPISGHDNLYWYRRVMGKEIKFLLHFVKESKQDESGMPNNRFLAERTGGTYSTLKVQPAELEDSGVYFCASSQITSGGKYIQYFGAGTRLSVL.

The gene calls are TRBV14 and TRBJ1-1; D remains unclear. The CDR3 sequence is 13 residues long. Germline lookup yields CDR1 SGHDN and CDR2 FVKESK. V shed 0 bases and J shed 7 bases, with 9 bases lying between them. CDR3 DNA sequence: TGTGCCAGCAGCCAAGATTACGGGGTTGAAGCTTTCTTT. Translated, it gives CASSQDYGVEAFF.

This clonotype was detected ten times or more. This chain links TRBV6-2 or TRBV6-3 with TRBJ2-5, with unresolved D. The germline V and J ends were trimmed by 7 bases and 2 bases, with 14 bases remaining between them. This CDR3 region has 14 residues. Germline loops: CDR1 MNHEY, CDR2 SVGEGT. CDR3 sequence: CASNHAVFQETQYF. In DNA, the CDR3 is TGTGCCAGCAACCACGCTGTATTTCAAGAGACCCAGTACTTC.